The 26 T cell receptor beta chains in this list originate from one sample, sequenced in a study of CD8+CD57+ T cells in acquired aplastic anemia. TCR beta VDJ combinations and CDR3 sequences were profiled from genomic DNA. TCRdb independently ran MiXCR on the reads; one entry per CDR3 protein. The data contain fewer than 100,000 distinct CDR3 sequences, under 50% of them singletons. Sequencing was performed on sorted CD4+, CD8+, or CD8+CD57+ T cells (not recorded which) from PBMCs. The receptors here all came from a human donor in good health, serving as a control.

V is TRBV9 and J is TRBJ2-2; D ambiguous. This CDR3 spans 14 amino acids. V was trimmed by 4 bases and J by 1 base, leaving 8 bases between them. The germline V gene has CDR1 SGDLS and CDR2 YYNGEE. In DNA form, the CDR3 reads TGTGCCAGCAGCAAATCCGGGAACACCGGGGAGCTGTTTTTT. This codes for CASSKSGNTGELFF.

This clonotype came up a few times. The rearrangement links TRBV5-4 to TRBJ1-2; no clear D. Germline CDR1 SGHNT, CDR2 YYREEE (reference sequence). V lost 4 bases to trimming and J lost 7 bases, with 11 bases between them. The CDR3 has 12 residues. CDR3 DNA: TGTGCCAGCAGCCCGGACGAGATTGGCTACACCTTC. Translating it yields CASSPDEIGYTF.

The chain links TRBV2 to TRBJ1-2; TRBD1 is a possible D gene (6 bases). CDR3 length: 15 residues. V was cut by 5 bases and J by 1 base, with 14 bases left in between. CDR1 SNHLY and CDR2 FYNNEI come from the germline V gene. The CDR3 coding sequence is TGTGCCAGCAGTCGATTCAGGGGCCTTAACTATGGCTACACCTTC. It encodes CASSRFRGLNYGYTF.

This clonotype was seen at least ten times. The chain employs TRBV9 and TRBJ2-1, with D perhaps TRBD1 or TRBD2 (5 bases each). CDR1 SGDLS and CDR2 YYNGEE come from the germline V gene. The CDR3 has 14 amino acids. Trimming left V 4 bases short and J 6 bases short, with 14 bases between. CDR3 region: CASSLSERGNEQFF. The CDR3 DNA sequence: TGTGCCAGCAGCCTTAGCGAGAGGGGCAATGAGCAGTTCTTC.

The chain couples TRBV10-1 to TRBJ2-3; D is perhaps TRBD2 (6 bases). The CDR3 contains 12 residues. Germline values: CDR1 WNHNN, CDR2 SYGVQD (reference sequence). The V and J ends lost 3 bases and 8 bases respectively, with 9 bases between them. The CDR3 nucleotides are TGCGCCAGCAGTGATAGCGGCCTTACGCAGTATTTT. As protein: CASSDSGLTQYF.

This clonotype was observed a handful of times. This chain's CDR3 is CASSRVGDPGVSSQYF. The CDR3 DNA is TGTGCCAGCAGCCGCGTGGGAGACCCAGGAGTTTCCTCCCAGTACTTC. This sequence joins TRBV7-9 and TRBJ2-5; the D gene is possibly TRBD2 (5 bases). V lost 5 bases and J 9 bases, leaving 25 bases between the germline ends. The CDR3 loop spans 16 amino acids. Germline-derived CDR1 and CDR2 are SEHNR and FQNEAQ (reference sequence).

This clonotype showed up many times. The chain is built from TRBV29-1 and TRBJ2-5; weak D call: TRBD1 (6 bases). Trimming pared 3 bases from V and 1 base from J, leaving 18 bases between. The CDR3 spans 16 residues. Germline assignment: CDR1 SQVTM and CDR2 ANQGSEA. CDR3 sequence: CSVDSETGSPQETQYF. The CDR3 nucleotides are TGCAGCGTTGATAGCGAAACAGGGAGCCCCCAAGAGACCCAGTACTTC.

This clonotype has a count of ten or more. The chain carries TRBV29-1 and TRBJ2-7, with 9 bases fitting TRBD1. Trimming took 1 base from V and 2 from J; bases not matched to a gene: 6. CDR1 is SQVTM, CDR2 ANQGSEA, per germline. The length of the CDR3 is 15 residues. The DNA for the CDR3 is TGCAGCGTTGAAGGGGGGACAGGGTCAGCCTACGAGCAGTACTTC. This codes for CSVEGGTGSAYEQYF.

This clonotype appeared many times. This chain connects TRBV15 to TRBJ1-2, with no clear D. Germline V gene sequence: CDR1 LNHNV, CDR2 YYDKDF (reference sequence). The CDR3 has 15 residues. The ends were cut back, 0 bases at V and 8 bases at J, with 16 bases in the middle. CDR3 coding DNA: TGTGCCACCAGCAGAGAGCGCGGCGGCAGGCGAGGCTACACCTTC. Translated: CATSRERGGRRGYTF.

Comments on this clonotype: Compared with germline, one end of the junction differs, possibly owing to a read error. The gene calls are TRBV10-1 and TRBJ2-2; D is possibly TRBD1 or TRBD2 (5 bases each). Germline values: CDR1 WNHNN, CDR2 SYGVQD (reference sequence). The CDR3 is 13 residues long. CDR3 DNA: TGCGCCAGCAGGCAGGCGGACACCGGGGAGCTGTTTTTC. Protein product: CASRQADTGELFF.

This clonotype has only one observation. This may be a read error: a much more frequent sequence differs by one nucleotide. The V gene is TRBV20-1, the J gene TRBJ2-1; TRBD2 agrees at 10 bases. The CDR3 extends over 15 amino acids. CDR1 is DFQATT, CDR2 SNEGSKA, per germline (reference sequence). The CDR3 region has the DNA TGCAGTGCTAGAGATCCTAGCGGGAGCCTGGATGAGCAGCTCTTC. Protein sequence: CSARDPSGSLDEQLF.

In this sample, this clonotype turned up a few times. V usage is TRBV25-1 and J usage is TRBJ2-3; TRBD2 aligns across 9 bases. The CDR3 runs 18 residues. The V gene's germline CDR1 is MGHDK and CDR2 SYGVNS. With 4 bases clipped from V and 5 bases from J, the junction kept 16 bases outside the gene matches. Here the CDR3 DNA reads TGTGCCAGCAGTGCTAGAGGGGGACTTAGCGGGAGTGTAGATACGCAGTATTTT. It yields the protein CASSARGGLSGSVDTQYF.

With respect to this clonotype: This may stem from a read error, because a much larger clone lies one nucleotide away. The gene calls are TRBV20-1 and TRBJ1-1, with D unclear. The CDR3 loop spans 15 amino acids. Germline V gives CDR1 DFQATT, CDR2 SNEGSKA (reference sequence). In DNA form, the CDR3 reads TGCAGTGCCATAGGGCACTTAGGTATGAACACTGAAGCTTCCTTT. This codes for CSAIGHLGMNTEASF.

This clonotype was detected once. The V and J genes are TRBV10-3 and TRBJ2-7; D uncertain. Deletions cut 3 bases from V and 6 bases from J, with 12 bases between. The CDR3 is made up of 13 amino acids. Germline lookup yields CDR1 ENHRY and CDR2 SYGVKD. The CDR3 loop reads CAISESGKGEQYF. The CDR3 bases are TGTGCCATCAGTGAATCCGGAAAGGGCGAGCAGTACTTC.

This clonotype was recorded many times. The genes are TRBV7-8 and TRBJ2-7; D uncertain. The CDR3 loop spans 12 amino acids. V shed 4 bases and J shed 6 bases, with 10 bases lying between them. Germline-derived CDR1 and CDR2 are SGHVS and FQNEAQ. The CDR3 here is CASSSDGSEQYF. CDR3 nucleotide sequence: TGTGCCAGCAGCTCGGACGGGTCCGAGCAGTACTTC.

V is TRBV9 and J is TRBJ2-3; 9 nucleotides match TRBD1. The CDR3 is 14 residues long. Germline loops: CDR1 SGDLS, CDR2 YYNGEE. V lost 0 bases, J lost 6 bases, and 2 bases stayed unmatched. The CDR3 here is CASSVGGTGDTQYF. In DNA form, the CDR3 reads TGTGCCAGCAGCGTAGGGGGGACAGGGGATACGCAGTATTTT.

V is TRBV25-1 and J is TRBJ1-2, with 8 bases fitting TRBD1. The CDR3 extends over 13 amino acids. CDR1 and CDR2 from the germline V gene are MGHDK and SYGVNS. V shed 5 bases, J shed 3 bases, and the junction held 2 bases outside the gene matches. This chain's CDR3 is CASSSTGDYGYTF. The CDR3 DNA follows: TGTGCCAGCAGTTCGACAGGGGACTATGGCTACACCTTC.

Note on this clonotype: This sequence may be a read error, since a much larger clone differs from it by one base. The V call is TRBV12-3 or TRBV12-4, the J call TRBJ2-3; 13 nucleotides line up with TRBD2. The CDR3 extends over 17 amino acids. DNA for the CDR3: TGTGCCAACAGTTCCGGGACTAGCGGGACTAGCACAGATACGCAGTATTTT. Amino acid sequence: CANSSGTSGTSTDTQYF.

CDR3 loop: CASGPGGLSYEQYF. CDR3 bases: TGTGCCAGCGGCCCGGGGGGCCTTTCCTACGAGCAGTACTTC. The rearrangement joins TRBV19 to TRBJ2-7; possible D gene TRBD2, 7 bases. V lost 9 bases and J lost 1, with 16 bases in between. The CDR3 totals 14 residues. Germline V gene data show CDR1 as LNHDA and CDR2 as SQIVND (reference sequence).

CDR3 coding DNA: TGTGCCACCTTTCCGGCGGGGGGGGTCACAGATACGCAGTATTTT. The encoded protein is CATFPAGGVTDTQYF. The chain recombines TRBV11-1 with TRBJ2-3; 9 bases fit TRBD2. The V gene's germline CDR1 is SGHAT and CDR2 FQDESV (reference sequence). V trimming: 10 bases; J trimming: 2 bases; junction bases outside the gene matches: 10. The CDR3 extends over 15 amino acids.

This clonotype was observed at least ten times. The chain couples TRBV9 to TRBJ1-6; D uncertain. The CDR3 consists of 17 residues. Trimming left V 3 bases short and J 0 bases short, with 13 bases between. Germline V gene lookup returns CDR1 SGDLS and CDR2 YYNGEE. This chain's CDR3 is CASSEEPASSYNSPLHF. The CDR3 DNA is TGTGCCAGCAGCGAGGAACCCGCGAGCTCCTATAATTCACCCCTCCACTTT.

The rearrangement uses TRBV5-4 and TRBJ2-3; perhaps D is TRBD1 or TRBD2 (5 bases each). Trimming removed 0 bases from V and 5 bases from J, with 10 bases in between. Germline V lookup: CDR1 SGHNT, CDR2 YYREEE (reference sequence). CDR3 length equals 14 residues. As DNA, the CDR3 is TGTGCCAGCAGCTTGGGCCGGGACCGAGATACGCAGTATTTT. Its protein is CASSLGRDRDTQYF.

The V gene is TRBV9, the J gene TRBJ2-3; 9 nucleotides agree with TRBD2. The germline V gene has CDR1 SGDLS and CDR2 YYNGEE. The V gene end was trimmed by 0 bases and the J gene end by 2 bases; junction bases not matched to a gene: 7. This CDR3 has 17 amino acids. In DNA, the CDR3 is TGTGCCAGCAGCGTAGGGGTAGCGGGGGTTTCCACAGATACGCAGTATTTT. Residues: CASSVGVAGVSTDTQYF.

The chain recombines TRBV10-3 with TRBJ2-3; tentatively, D is TRBD2 (6 bases). CDR1 and CDR2 (germline): ENHRY, SYGVKD. Between the trimmed V and J ends, which lost 7 bases and 0 bases, there was a span of 11 bases. The CDR3 contains 14 residues. DNA for the CDR3: TGTGCCATCACCACTAGCCCCAGCACAGATACGCAGTATTTT. Its protein is CAITTSPSTDTQYF.

There are many counts of this clonotype. This rearrangement joins TRBV30 to TRBJ1-6, with D possibly being TRBD1 (5 bases). Trimming removed 1 base from V and 8 bases from J, with 12 bases in between. The CDR3 has 14 amino acids. Germline V CDR1 and CDR2: GTSNPN, SVGIG (reference sequence). Written as DNA, the CDR3 is TGTGCCTGGAGTGAGGGGACTGCATATTCACCCCTCCACTTT. This sequence encodes CAWSEGTAYSPLHF.

In its sample, this clonotype was seen many times. This sequence joins TRBV4-1 and TRBJ1-2, with D unresolved. V was clipped by 1 base and J by 3 bases, with 12 bases between them. This CDR3 has 15 amino acids. Germline V gene lookup returns CDR1 MGHRA and CDR2 YSYEKL. For the CDR3, the DNA is TGCGCCAGCAGCCAAGCGACGGACGTTTACTATGGCTACACCTTC. As protein: CASSQATDVYYGYTF.